Listed below are T cell receptor beta chains from one sample, sequenced in a study of CD8+ T cells in alopecia areata. Repertoires were generated with immunoSEQ multiplex PCR, while TCRdb's copy carries only in-frame clones and drops some. The repertoire holds approximately 220,000 clones, with approximately 38% as singletons. The sequencing here drew on CD4+ T cells sorted from blood, taken around week 30, from a patient treated with tofacitinib. These TCRs come from a human donor with alopecia areata. Both conserved end residues are part of each CDR3. The D gene is left open where the match is weak. Size values are once, few and many counts, or a class for expanded clones, and some rows have none.

TRBV7-9,few,TRBJ1-2,NA,TGTGCCAGCAGCTGGGTGGGGGACACCTTC,CASSWVGDTF
TRBV4-1,NA,TRBJ2-5,NA,TGCGCCAGCAGCCAAGTGGGCCCAGAGACCCAGTACTTC,CASSQVGPETQYF
TRBV30,few,TRBJ2-3,NA,TGTGCCTGGAGTAGGGCGACTTACGCGGTGGATACGCAGTATTTT,CAWSRATYAVDTQYF
TRBV5-1,NA,TRBJ1-4,TRBD1,TGCGCCAGCAGCTTACGGACAGGAAATGAAAAACTGTTTTTT,CASSLRTGNEKLFF
TRBV5-1,NA,TRBJ2-7,TRBD1,TGCGCCAGCAGCCCGGGGACAGGGGGAAACCTGTACGAGCAGTACTTC,CASSPGTGGNLYEQYF
TRBV7-7,few,TRBJ2-7,NA,TGTGCCAGCAGCTTAGGGGCAGACTACGAGCAGTACTTC,CASSLGADYEQYF
TRBV6-4,few,TRBJ1-1,NA,TGTGCCAGCAGGCGGACCTTTCTTCTCGACACTGAAGCTTTCTTT,CASRRTFLLDTEAFF
TRBV29-1,NA,TRBJ2-3,TRBD1,TGCAGCCTCCAACGGGCAGGGGGTAGCACAGATACGCAGTATTTT,CSLQRAGGSTDTQYF
TRBV7-2,NA,TRBJ2-7,TRBD2,TGTGCCAGCAGCTTAGCGCCGGGACTAGCGTTGGAGCAGTACTTC,CASSLAPGLALEQYF
TRBV30,few,TRBJ1-1,TRBD1,TGTGCCTGGACCATACAGGGGAGGGGTGCAGCTTTCTTT,CAWTIQGRGAAFF
TRBV7-3,NA,TRBJ2-5,NA,TGTGCCAGCAGCTTAGCGGGGTTGGAGACCCAGTACTTC,CASSLAGLETQYF
TRBV27,NA,TRBJ2-5,TRBD2,TGTGCCAGCTCCAGGACTAGTATGAAAGAGACCCAGTACTTC,CASSRTSMKETQYF
TRBV6-5,few,TRBJ1-2,NA,TGTGCCAGCAGTTACCTCCCCGGGGACTATGGCTACACCTTC,CASSYLPGDYGYTF
TRBV29-1,NA,TRBJ2-3,NA,TGCAGCGTTGAATGGGGGTTCGGAGATACGCAGTATTTT,CSVEWGFGDTQYF
TRBV6-6,many,TRBJ1-1,NA,TGTGCCAGCAGTTACTCGGAGCATGGGACTGAAGCTTTCTTT,CASSYSEHGTEAFF
TRBV9,NA,TRBJ2-6,TRBD1,TGTGCCAGCAGCCCGCGACAGGGGGTGCCTACGGGAGGGGCCAACGTCCTGACTTTC,CASSPRQGVPTGGANVLTF
TRBV7-9,few,TRBJ2-4,TRBD1,TGTGCCAGCAGCTGGTCCCGGGACAGAGCCAAAAACATTCAGTACTTC,CASSWSRDRAKNIQYF